Listed below are T cell receptor beta chains from one sample, sequenced in a study of T cell responses to AZD1222 COVID-19 vaccine. Clones were read by immunoSEQ multiplex PCR, and TCRdb kept only the in-frame ones, dropping some. This table has some 150,000 clones, 70% to 90% appearing once. Sequences were derived from peripheral blood, sampled on day 0 of AZD1222 vaccination. Every receptor here comes from an adult in good health. Both conserved end residues are part of each CDR3. The order of the fields is J gene, D gene, V gene, clone size, CDR3 protein, CDR3 DNA. A D gene is named only where the DNA matches it firmly. Size values are once, few and many counts, or a class for expanded clones, and some rows have none.

TRBJ1-1 | - | TRBV6-5 | - | CASMLTAPTTEAFF | TGTGCCAGCATGCTGACAGCTCCCACCACTGAAGCTTTCTTT
TRBJ1-3 | - | TRBV9 | - | CASSVQGSAGNTIYF | TGTGCCAGCAGCGTTCAGGGATCGGCTGGAAACACCATATATTTT
TRBJ2-1 | TRBD2 | TRBV29-1 | - | CSVRTSVVINEQFF | TGCAGCGTGCGGACTAGCGTCGTCATCAATGAGCAGTTCTTC
TRBJ2-5 | - | TRBV15 | - | CATSSSAGDETQYF | TGTGCCACCAGCTCCTCAGCTGGGGATGAGACCCAGTACTTC
TRBJ2-3 | TRBD1 | TRBV29-1 | - | CSVMGQGISTDTQYF | TGCAGCGTCATGGGACAGGGGATTAGCACAGATACGCAGTATTTT
TRBJ1-1 | TRBD1 | TRBV27 | - | CATRDRARTEAFF | TGTGCCACCCGGGACAGGGCGAGGACTGAAGCTTTCTTT
TRBJ2-2 | - | TRBV19 | - | CASSIPNRRTGELFF | TGTGCCAGTAGTATACCCAACAGGAGGACCGGGGAGCTGTTTTTT
TRBJ2-1 | - | TRBV4-3 | - | CASSQEFEWAAYNEQFF | TGCGCCAGCAGCCAAGAGTTCGAATGGGCAGCCTACAATGAGCAGTTCTTC
TRBJ2-3 | - | TRBV19 | - | CASSIGASSDTQYF | TGTGCCAGTAGTATTGGAGCGTCCTCAGATACGCAGTATTTT
TRBJ1-4 | - | TRBV18 | - | CASSQVGPPNEKLFF | TGTGCCAGCTCACAGGTAGGACCTCCTAATGAAAAACTGTTTTTT
TRBJ1-1 | - | TRBV7-9 | once | CASSSTRGNTEAFF | TGTGCCAGCAGCTCAACCAGGGGGAACACTGAAGCTTTCTTT
TRBJ1-3 | - | TRBV7-9 | - | CASSFDSPSSGNTIYF | TGTGCCAGCAGCTTCGACAGTCCAAGCTCTGGAAACACCATATATTTT
TRBJ2-7 | TRBD1 | TRBV18 | - | CASSPGTGGDSEQYF | TGTGCCAGCTCACCTGGGACAGGGGGTGACAGCGAGCAGTACTTC
TRBJ1-2 | TRBD1 | TRBV28 | - | CASSSPNRGGYGYTF | TGTGCCAGCAGTTCCCCAAACAGGGGCGGCTATGGCTACACCTTC
TRBJ2-7 | - | TRBV7-9 | - | CASSLGVSTGSEQYF | TGTGCCAGCAGCTTGGGAGTATCTACCGGCAGCGAGCAGTACTTC
TRBJ1-5 | - | TRBV6-2/TRBV6-3 | - | CASSPGTGDQPQHF | TGTGCCAGCAGCCCCGGGACGGGAGATCAGCCCCAGCATTTT
TRBJ1-2 | TRBD1 | TRBV5-4 | - | CASSGRGECTF | TGTGCCAGCAGCGGCAGGGGGGAGTGCACCTTC
TRBJ2-1 | TRBD2 | TRBV7-9 | - | CASSLLAGGHNEQFF | TGTGCCAGCAGCTTATTGGCGGGAGGGCACAATGAGCAGTTCTTC